A selection of T cell receptor beta chains follows, all from one sample in a study of cytomegalovirus exposure and HLA in healthy donors. Sequencing was performed with immunoSEQ multiplex PCR; in TCRdb, only in-frame clones are kept and a portion is missing. The sample lists 90,000 to 140,000 clones; roughly nine tenths were seen once. Specimen: PBMCs. Every receptor here comes from a woman younger than 30 in good health and CMV-seropositive. Each CDR3 is given with its conserved first and last residue. A D gene is named only where the DNA matches it firmly. Size values are once, few and many counts, or a class for expanded clones, and some rows have none.

d_gene: TRBD2; j_gene: TRBJ2-5; len: 16; abundance: NA; v_gene: TRBV5-4; CDR3aa: CASSWGTSAYLGTQYF; CDR3nt: TGTGCCAGCAGCTGGGGGACTAGCGCCTACCTCGGGACCCAGTACTTC
d_gene: NA; j_gene: TRBJ1-3; len: 15; abundance: NA; v_gene: TRBV5-5; CDR3aa: CASSLEGRAGNTIYF; CDR3nt: TGTGCCAGCAGCTTGGAGGGCAGGGCTGGAAACACCATATATTTT
d_gene: NA; j_gene: TRBJ2-7; len: 14; abundance: NA; v_gene: TRBV28; CDR3aa: CASTGGALIYEQYF; CDR3nt: TGTGCCAGCACTGGGGGGGCCCTAATATACGAGCAGTACTTC
d_gene: NA; j_gene: TRBJ1-1; len: 12; abundance: NA; v_gene: TRBV10-3; CDR3aa: CAITGDTPEAFF; CDR3nt: TGTGCCATCACCGGGGACACCCCCGAAGCTTTCTTT
d_gene: TRBD1; j_gene: TRBJ1-2; len: 13; abundance: NA; v_gene: TRBV10-2; CDR3aa: CASSELTGYGYTF; CDR3nt: TGCGCCAGCAGTGAGTTGACAGGGTATGGCTACACCTTC
d_gene: NA; j_gene: TRBJ1-4; len: 12; abundance: few; v_gene: TRBV5-8; CDR3aa: CASSLDGEKLFF; CDR3nt: TGTGCCAGCAGCTTGGACGGGGAAAAACTGTTTTTT
d_gene: TRBD2; j_gene: TRBJ2-3; len: 16; abundance: NA; v_gene: TRBV9; CDR3aa: CASSSTSGGATDTQYF; CDR3nt: TGTGCCAGCAGCTCGACTAGCGGGGGGGCGACAGATACGCAGTATTTT
d_gene: NA; j_gene: TRBJ2-7; len: 13; abundance: NA; v_gene: TRBV12-5; CDR3aa: CASGLSQAYEQYF; CDR3nt: TGTGCTAGTGGTTTGTCACAAGCCTACGAGCAGTACTTC
d_gene: NA; j_gene: TRBJ1-2; len: 14; abundance: few; v_gene: TRBV7-3; CDR3aa: CASSLSGFDYGYTF; CDR3nt: TGTGCCAGCAGCTTGTCAGGGTTCGACTATGGCTACACCTTC
d_gene: TRBD2; j_gene: TRBJ2-1; len: 17; abundance: NA; v_gene: TRBV30; CDR3aa: CAWNPGTSGGSYNEQFF; CDR3nt: TGTGCCTGGAATCCCGGGACTAGCGGGGGCTCCTACAATGAGCAGTTCTTC
d_gene: NA; j_gene: TRBJ2-2; len: 13; abundance: once; v_gene: TRBV6-1; CDR3aa: CASRDFRRGELFF; CDR3nt: TGTGCCAGCAGGGACTTCCGGAGGGGGGAGCTGTTTTTT
d_gene: NA; j_gene: TRBJ2-7; len: 12; abundance: few; v_gene: TRBV6-5; CDR3aa: CASSDRTYEQYF; CDR3nt: TGTGCCAGTTCGGACAGAACCTACGAGCAGTACTTC
d_gene: NA; j_gene: TRBJ1-3; len: 15; abundance: NA; v_gene: TRBV2; CDR3aa: CASSRQARSGNTIYF; CDR3nt: TGTGCCAGCAGTCGACAGGCCCGCTCTGGAAACACCATATATTTT
d_gene: TRBD2; j_gene: TRBJ2-1; len: 13; abundance: NA; v_gene: TRBV2; CDR3aa: CASKTSAYNEQFF; CDR3nt: TGTGCCAGCAAAACTAGCGCATACAATGAGCAGTTCTTC
d_gene: TRBD1; j_gene: TRBJ2-7; len: 14; abundance: NA; v_gene: TRBV6-5; CDR3aa: CASSFRDRGHEQYF; CDR3nt: TGTGCCAGCAGTTTCCGGGACAGGGGCCACGAGCAGTACTTC
d_gene: TRBD1; j_gene: TRBJ2-2; len: 16; abundance: NA; v_gene: TRBV13; CDR3aa: CASSLAHRGSAGELFF; CDR3nt: TGTGCCAGCAGCTTAGCGCACAGGGGGAGCGCCGGGGAGCTGTTTTTT
d_gene: TRBD2; j_gene: TRBJ2-5; len: 17; abundance: NA; v_gene: TRBV5-1; CDR3aa: CASSLARLAGGGETQYF; CDR3nt: TGCGCCAGCAGCTTGGCCCGACTAGCCGGGGGGGGAGAGACCCAGTACTTC
d_gene: NA; j_gene: TRBJ1-5; len: 14; abundance: NA; v_gene: TRBV4-1; CDR3aa: CASSAGGFNQPQHF; CDR3nt: TGCGCCAGCAGCGCGGGGGGGTTCAATCAGCCCCAGCATTTT
d_gene: TRBD1; j_gene: TRBJ2-1; len: 14; abundance: once; v_gene: TRBV11-3; CDR3aa: CASSKRDSYNEQFF; CDR3nt: TGTGCCAGCAGCAAGAGGGACAGCTACAATGAGCAGTTCTTC
d_gene: TRBD2; j_gene: TRBJ2-5; len: 18; abundance: NA; v_gene: TRBV2; CDR3aa: CASSEALRLAGVGETQYF; CDR3nt: TGTGCCAGCAGTGAAGCTTTACGACTAGCGGGGGTGGGAGAGACCCAGTACTTC
d_gene: NA; j_gene: TRBJ2-6; len: 18; abundance: NA; v_gene: TRBV11-2; CDR3aa: CASSSIRGARSGANVLTF; CDR3nt: TGTGCCAGCAGCTCTATCCGTGGGGCGAGGTCTGGGGCCAACGTCCTGACTTTC
d_gene: NA; j_gene: TRBJ2-7; len: 13; abundance: few; v_gene: TRBV18; CDR3aa: CASSPTGAYEQYF; CDR3nt: TGTGCCAGCTCACCAACAGGTGCCTACGAGCAGTACTTC
d_gene: TRBD2; j_gene: TRBJ2-1; len: 15; abundance: once; v_gene: TRBV9; CDR3aa: CASSRGGASYNEQFF; CDR3nt: TGTGCCAGCAGCCGCGGGGGGGCATCCTACAATGAGCAGTTCTTC
d_gene: NA; j_gene: TRBJ1-1; len: 16; abundance: NA; v_gene: TRBV5-1; CDR3aa: CASSDYSRGANTEAFF; CDR3nt: TGCGCCAGCAGCGATTATAGTAGGGGCGCGAACACTGAAGCTTTCTTT
d_gene: TRBD1; j_gene: TRBJ2-7; len: 15; abundance: NA; v_gene: TRBV7-9; CDR3aa: CASSLLRQGSYEQYF; CDR3nt: TGTGCCAGCAGCTTACTTAGACAGGGTTCCTACGAGCAGTACTTC
d_gene: NA; j_gene: TRBJ2-1; len: 16; abundance: NA; v_gene: TRBV19; CDR3aa: CASRGTSSRAYNEQFF; CDR3nt: TGTGCCAGTAGGGGGACTTCCAGTCGTGCTTACAATGAGCAGTTCTTC
d_gene: TRBD2; j_gene: TRBJ2-3; len: 14; abundance: NA; v_gene: TRBV2; CDR3aa: CASSRLAGPDTQYF; CDR3nt: TGTGCCAGCAGTCGACTAGCTGGCCCAGATACGCAGTATTTT
d_gene: TRBD1; j_gene: TRBJ1-1; len: 16; abundance: NA; v_gene: TRBV5-5; CDR3aa: CASSFRWDRLNTEAFF; CDR3nt: TGTGCCAGCAGCTTTCGGTGGGACAGGCTGAACACTGAAGCTTTCTTT
d_gene: NA; j_gene: TRBJ2-2; len: 19; abundance: NA; v_gene: TRBV12-2; CDR3aa: CASRLAGCHRGRGTGELFF; CDR3nt: TGTGCAAGTCGCTTAGCTGGCTGCCACAGGGGGAGGGGCACCGGGGAGCTGTTTTTT
d_gene: NA; j_gene: TRBJ1-1; len: 14; abundance: NA; v_gene: TRBV19; CDR3aa: CASSIGGVSTEAFF; CDR3nt: TGTGCCAGTAGTATTGGAGGGGTGAGCACTGAAGCTTTCTTT
d_gene: NA; j_gene: TRBJ2-1; len: 22; abundance: NA; v_gene: TRBV10-1; CDR3aa: CASSDTGMWEIPSSLSYNEQFF; CDR3nt: TGCGCCAGCAGTGATACAGGGATGTGGGAGATTCCTTCTTCGCTTTCGTACAATGAGCAGTTCTTC
d_gene: TRBD1; j_gene: TRBJ2-7; len: 18; abundance: once; v_gene: TRBV5-1; CDR3aa: CASSPSGTGRVRVNEQYF; CDR3nt: TGCGCCAGCAGCCCCTCCGGGACAGGACGCGTTAGGGTCAACGAGCAGTACTTC
d_gene: NA; j_gene: TRBJ2-5; len: 12; abundance: NA; v_gene: TRBV7-9; CDR3aa: CASSFGEETQYF; CDR3nt: TGTGCCAGCAGCTTCGGAGAAGAGACCCAGTACTTC
d_gene: NA; j_gene: TRBJ1-2; len: 13; abundance: few; v_gene: TRBV29-1; CDR3aa: CSVGPDKAQGYTF; CDR3nt: TGCAGCGTTGGTCCGGACAAGGCTCAGGGCTACACCTTC
d_gene: TRBD2; j_gene: TRBJ2-5; len: 15; abundance: NA; v_gene: TRBV5-4; CDR3aa: CASSMTWTSRETQYF; CDR3nt: TGTGCCAGCAGCATGACATGGACTAGTCGAGAGACCCAGTACTTC
d_gene: NA; j_gene: TRBJ2-1; len: 12; abundance: NA; v_gene: TRBV5-4; CDR3aa: CASSLAYNEQFF; CDR3nt: TGTGCCAGCAGCTTGGCGTACAATGAGCAGTTCTTC
d_gene: NA; j_gene: TRBJ2-7; len: 15; abundance: NA; v_gene: TRBV10-3; CDR3aa: CAIRGEQDVPYEQYF; CDR3nt: TGTGCCATCAGAGGGGAACAGGACGTTCCCTACGAGCAGTACTTC
d_gene: NA; j_gene: TRBJ2-2; len: 14; abundance: NA; v_gene: TRBV5-1; CDR3aa: CASSGGQNTGELFF; CDR3nt: TGCGCCAGCAGCGGGGGACAGAACACCGGGGAGCTGTTTTTT